This T cell receptor (beta chain) appears in the sequencing data of a study of early stage breast cancer tumors. Findings and caveats of the study: Comparing each tissue with blood distinguished tumor from normal in 14 of 16 patients.

This CDR3 spans 17 amino acids. Germline lookup yields CDR1 SGHTA and CDR2 FQGNSA. Deletions cut 1 base from V and 4 bases from J, with 17 bases between. Blood replicates held 0.5 ug DNA, tumor or normal breast roughly 1.5 ug, two each. Measured with immunoSEQ multiplex PCR; TCRdb has only the in-frame clones, and not every one. The sample lists approximately 33,000 clones, roughly four fifths occurring once. Details on this clone: No antigen is known for it.

This clonotype was obtained from a person aged 35 to 50 with breast cancer. The V gene is TRBV7-2, the J gene TRBJ2-1; TRBD2 is a possible D gene (6 bases). The specimen was blood. This chain's CDR3 is CASSLVGTGVSYNEQFF. Here the CDR3 DNA reads TGTGCCAGCAGCTTAGTGGGAACGGGAGTATCTTACAATGAGCAGTTCTTC.